Here is one T cell receptor beta chain with its context. Sequencing was performed with immunoSEQ multiplex PCR; in TCRdb, only in-frame clones are kept and a portion is missing. This table holds 150,000 to 200,000 clones, about 91% found once. This sample was taken from a study of blood T cell repertoires in COVID-19. Germline trimming cut 3 bases from V and 2 bases from J; bases unmatched to any gene: 7. This CDR3 is 16 amino acids long. Germline V lookup: CDR1 MGHRA, CDR2 YSYEKL. J is TRBJ2-3 and V is TRBV4-1; 8 nucleotides align to TRBD2. Sequenced sample: PBMCs or T cells enriched from blood (not recorded which). This TCR was sampled from a woman in her forties with acute COVID-19. CDR3 amino acids: CASSQPRGGHTDTQYF. In DNA, the CDR3 is TGCGCCAGCAGCCAGCCCCGCGGGGGGCACACAGATACGCAGTATTTT.